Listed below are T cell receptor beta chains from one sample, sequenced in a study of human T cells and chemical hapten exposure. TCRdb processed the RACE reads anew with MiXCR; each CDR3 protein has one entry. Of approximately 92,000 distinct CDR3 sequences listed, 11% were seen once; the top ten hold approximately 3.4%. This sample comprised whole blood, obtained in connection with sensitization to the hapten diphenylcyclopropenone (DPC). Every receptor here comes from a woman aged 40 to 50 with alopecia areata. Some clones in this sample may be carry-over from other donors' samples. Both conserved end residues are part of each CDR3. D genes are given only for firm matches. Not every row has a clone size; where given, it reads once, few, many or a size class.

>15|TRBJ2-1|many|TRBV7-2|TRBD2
TGTGCCAGCAGCCTCCGACTAGCGGGAGTTGGGGAGCAGTTCTTC
CASSLRLAGVGEQFF
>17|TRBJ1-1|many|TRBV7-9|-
TGTGCCAGCAGCTTAGAGGGTCACTTCCTGGCTTCCACTGAAGCTTTCTTT
CASSLEGHFLASTEAFF
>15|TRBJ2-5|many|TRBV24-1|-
TGTGCCACCAGTGACCCCTCTTTGGGCCAAGAGACCCAGTACTTC
CATSDPSLGQETQYF
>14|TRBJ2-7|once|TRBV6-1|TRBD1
TGTGCCAGCAGTGTCCGGGACAGCTCCTGCGAGCAGTACTTC
CASSVRDSSCEQYF
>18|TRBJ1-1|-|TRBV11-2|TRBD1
TGTGCCAGCAGCCCCCGAGGAAGGGGGCGGTCAAGGAACACTGAAGCTTTCTTT
CASSPRGRGRSRNTEAFF
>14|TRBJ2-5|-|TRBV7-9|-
TGTGCCAGCAGCTTAGAGGTACATCAAGAGACCCAGTACTTC
CASSLEVHQETQYF
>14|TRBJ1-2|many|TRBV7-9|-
TGTGCCAGCAGCCCAGGAATGATAAACTATGGCTACACCTTC
CASSPGMINYGYTF
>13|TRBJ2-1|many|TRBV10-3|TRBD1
TGTGCCATCAGTCCTGGACAGGGGGATGAGCAGTTCTTC
CAISPGQGDEQFF
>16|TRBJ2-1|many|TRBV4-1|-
TGCGCCACCTTAGGGCCGGGACCGAGTTCCTACAATGAGCAGTTCTTC
CATLGPGPSSYNEQFF
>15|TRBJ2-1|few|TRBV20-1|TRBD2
TGCAGTGCTACTAGCGGGGGGGCTAGTAGAAATGAGCAGTTCTTC
CSATSGGASRNEQFF
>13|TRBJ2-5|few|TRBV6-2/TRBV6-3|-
TGTGCCAGCAGTTACAACAGCCAAGAGACCCAGTACTTC
CASSYNSQETQYF
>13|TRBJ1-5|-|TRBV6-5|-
TGTGCCAGCAGTTGGACCCGCAATCAGCCCCAGCATTTT
CASSWTRNQPQHF
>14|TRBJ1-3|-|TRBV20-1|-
TGCAGTGCTAGTACAGGGAGGTCTGGAAACACCATATATTTT
CSASTGRSGNTIYF
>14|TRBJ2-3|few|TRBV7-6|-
TGTGCCAGCAGCTTAAGCGGGCGCACAGATACGCAGTATTTT
CASSLSGRTDTQYF
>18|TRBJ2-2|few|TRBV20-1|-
TGCAGTGCTAGAGCCCCCATACTCGACAGGTTGAACACCGGGGAGCTGTTTTTT
CSARAPILDRLNTGELFF
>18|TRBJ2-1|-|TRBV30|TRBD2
TGTGCCTGGAGTGTGGGACTAGCGGCCTTAGGTTCCTACAATGAGCAGTTCTTC
CAWSVGLAALGSYNEQFF
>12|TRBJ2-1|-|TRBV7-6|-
TGTGCCAGCAGCGCCACAGTCAATGAGCAGTTCTTC
CASSATVNEQFF
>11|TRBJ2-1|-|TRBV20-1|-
TGCAGTGCCATGACTGGGAATGAGCAGTTCTTC
CSAMTGNEQFF
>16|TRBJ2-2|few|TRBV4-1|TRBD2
TGCGCCAGCAGCCCGAGACTAGCGGGGGACACCGGGGAGCTGTTTTTT
CASSPRLAGDTGELFF
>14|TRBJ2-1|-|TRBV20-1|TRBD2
TGCAGTGCCCCGACTAGCGGGGGCTACAATGAGCAGTTCTTC
CSAPTSGGYNEQFF
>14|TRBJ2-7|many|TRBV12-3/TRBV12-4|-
TGTGCCAGCAGTCCCACCCGGGAGCTGTACGAGCAGTACTTC
CASSPTRELYEQYF
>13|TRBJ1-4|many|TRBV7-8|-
TGTGCCAGCAGCTTGGCCTATAATGAAAAACTGTTTTTT
CASSLAYNEKLFF
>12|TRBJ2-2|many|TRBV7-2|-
TGTGCCAGCAGCTTAGGGATCGGGGAGCTGTTTTTT
CASSLGIGELFF
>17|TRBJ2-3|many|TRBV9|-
TGTGCCAGCAGCGCCGAGGGGGGAGTGCCAAGCACAGATACGCAGTATTTT
CASSAEGGVPSTDTQYF
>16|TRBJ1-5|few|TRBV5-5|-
TGTGCCAGCAGCCCACGGACGACGGGAAGCAATCAGCCCCAGCATTTT
CASSPRTTGSNQPQHF
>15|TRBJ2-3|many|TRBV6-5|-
TGTGCCAGCAACCAGCTTAGTTCGGGGAGAGATACGCAGTATTTT
CASNQLSSGRDTQYF
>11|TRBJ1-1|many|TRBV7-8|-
TGTGCCAGCAGCTATCGCACTGAAGCTTTCTTT
CASSYRTEAFF
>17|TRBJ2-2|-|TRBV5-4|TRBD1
TGTGCCAGCAGCCCCCCCGGACAGGGGGTGATTTCCGGGGAGCTGTTTTTT
CASSPPGQGVISGELFF
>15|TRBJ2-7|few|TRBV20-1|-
TGCAGTGCTAGAGATGAAAGCCAGGGTCCCTACGAGCAGTACTTC
CSARDESQGPYEQYF
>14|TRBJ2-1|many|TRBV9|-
TGTGCCAGCAGCGTAGAGCCCCCGGCCAATGAGCAGTTCTTC
CASSVEPPANEQFF
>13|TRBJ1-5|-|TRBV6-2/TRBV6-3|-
TGTGCCAGCAGGGACAGCCACAATCAGCCCCAGCATTTT
CASRDSHNQPQHF
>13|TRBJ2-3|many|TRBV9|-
TGTGCCAGCTCTACTGGTCCCGGGGCTACGCAGTATTTT
CASSTGPGATQYF
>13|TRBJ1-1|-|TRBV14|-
TGTGCCAGCAGCCAAGATGTCGGGACAAAAGCTTTCTTT
CASSQDVGTKAFF
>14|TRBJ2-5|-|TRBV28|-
TGTGCCAGCAGCCCCCCCGGGGCTGGCGAGACCCAGTACTTC
CASSPPGAGETQYF
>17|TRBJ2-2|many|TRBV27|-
TGTGCCAGCAGTTTATCAGGGCTAGCCCGAAACACCGGGGAGCTGTTTTTT
CASSLSGLARNTGELFF
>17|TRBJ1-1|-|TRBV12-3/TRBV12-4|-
TGTGCCAGCAGTTCTCGGGACCTCCTCAAGGGGAACACTGAAGCTTTCTTT
CASSSRDLLKGNTEAFF
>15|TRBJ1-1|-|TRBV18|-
TGTGCCAGCTCACCAGACCAGGCCCATGGGACTGAAGCTTTCTTT
CASSPDQAHGTEAFF
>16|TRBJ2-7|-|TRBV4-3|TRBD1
TGCGCCAGCAGCCAAGAAGGACAGGTCGGTTACTACGAGCAGTACTTC
CASSQEGQVGYYEQYF
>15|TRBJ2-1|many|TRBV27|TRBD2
TGTGCCAGCAGTCCGCGGGACGGGAGGTACAATGAGCAGTTCTTC
CASSPRDGRYNEQFF
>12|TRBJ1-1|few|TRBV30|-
TGTGCCTGGAGATCGACAGGTTCTGAAGCTTTCTTT
CAWRSTGSEAFF
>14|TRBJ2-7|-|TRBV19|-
TGTGCCAGTAGTATAAGGGGCCCCTCCTACGAGCAGTACTTC
CASSIRGPSYEQYF
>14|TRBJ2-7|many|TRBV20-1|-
TGCAGTGCCATGGCTGGGCAGGGTATCTACGAGCAGTACTTC
CSAMAGQGIYEQYF
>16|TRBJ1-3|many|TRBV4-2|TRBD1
TGTGCCAGCAGCCAGGATCGGACAGGAGGAGAAAACACCATATATTTT
CASSQDRTGGENTIYF
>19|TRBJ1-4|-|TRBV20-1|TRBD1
TGCAGTGCCAAAGGGCCCGGGACAGGGGGCAGGGGGACTAATGAAAAACTGTTTTTT
CSAKGPGTGGRGTNEKLFF
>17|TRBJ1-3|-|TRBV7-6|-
TGTGCCAGCAGCCTCTCTTCACAGCCGAGCTCTGGAAACACCATATATTTT
CASSLSSQPSSGNTIYF
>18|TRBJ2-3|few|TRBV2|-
TGTGCCAGCAGTGGAAGGGAGGTCTATACAGGGGACACAGATACGCAGTATTTT
CASSGREVYTGDTDTQYF
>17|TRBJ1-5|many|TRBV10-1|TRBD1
TGCGCCAGGTCCACCGGGACAGTTGGTCTTAGCAATCAGCCCCAGCATTTT
CARSTGTVGLSNQPQHF